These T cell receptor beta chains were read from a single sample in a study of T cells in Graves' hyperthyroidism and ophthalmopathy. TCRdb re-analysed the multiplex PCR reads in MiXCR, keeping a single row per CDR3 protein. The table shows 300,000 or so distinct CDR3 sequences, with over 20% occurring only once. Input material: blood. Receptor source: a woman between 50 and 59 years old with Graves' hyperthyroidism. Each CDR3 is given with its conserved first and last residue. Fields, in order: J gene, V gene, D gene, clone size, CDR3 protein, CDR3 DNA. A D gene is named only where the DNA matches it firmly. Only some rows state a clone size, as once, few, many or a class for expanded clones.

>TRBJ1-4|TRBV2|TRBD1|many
CASTWTGAYEKLFF
TGTGCCAGCACCTGGACAGGGGCATATGAAAAACTGTTTTTT
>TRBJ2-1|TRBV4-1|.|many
CASSQDSLRSTYNEQFF
TGCGCCAGCAGCCAAGATAGCCTAAGGAGTACATACAATGAGCAGTTCTTC
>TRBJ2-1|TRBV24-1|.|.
CATSDLMGGNEQFF
TGTGCCACCAGTGATTTGATGGGGGGCAATGAGCAGTTCTTC
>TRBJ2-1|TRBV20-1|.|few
CSARDHGARHARDNEQFF
TGCAGTGCTAGAGATCATGGGGCCCGCCACGCACGAGACAATGAGCAGTTCTTC
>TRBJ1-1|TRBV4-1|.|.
CASSQIIPKKREGTEAFF
TGCGCCAGCAGCCAAATAATTCCAAAAAAACGAGAAGGCACTGAAGCTTTCTTT
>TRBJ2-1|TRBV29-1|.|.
CSVERYRSRGYNEQFF
TGCAGCGTTGAGAGATACAGGTCCCGAGGCTACAATGAGCAGTTCTTC
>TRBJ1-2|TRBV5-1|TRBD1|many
CASTQEGQNYGYTF
TGCGCCAGCACCCAGGAGGGACAGAACTATGGCTACACCTTC
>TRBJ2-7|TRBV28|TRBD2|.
CASGSGRHEQYF
TGTGCCAGCGGCAGCGGGAGGCACGAGCAGTACTTC
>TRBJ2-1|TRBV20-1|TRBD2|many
CSAHTQGGRSGEQFF
TGCAGTGCTCACACCCAAGGCGGGAGATCTGGGGAGCAGTTCTTC
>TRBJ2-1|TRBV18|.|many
CASSPPIPANEQFF
TGTGCCAGCTCACCACCCATCCCGGCCAATGAGCAGTTCTTC
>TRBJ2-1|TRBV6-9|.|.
CASSLQEASYNEQFF
TGTGCCAGCAGTTTGCAGGAGGCATCCTACAATGAGCAGTTCTTC
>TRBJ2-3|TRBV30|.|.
CAWTTRLDTQYF
TGTGCCTGGACGACCCGTTTGGATACGCAGTATTTT
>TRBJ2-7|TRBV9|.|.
CASSVATGYEQYF
TGTGCCAGCAGCGTAGCTACGGGTTACGAGCAGTACTTC
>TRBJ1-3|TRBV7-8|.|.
CASSLVNGYSGNTIYF
TGTGCCAGCAGCTTAGTTAACGGATACTCTGGAAACACCATATATTTT
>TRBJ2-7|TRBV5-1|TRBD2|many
CASSLPRGSGRIYEQYF
TGCGCCAGCAGCTTGCCAAGAGGTAGCGGGAGAATCTACGAGCAGTACTTC
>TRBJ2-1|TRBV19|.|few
CASSGGPGRIFHEQFF
TGTGCCAGTAGCGGGGGCCCGGGACGAATCTTTCACGAGCAGTTCTTC